The text below deals with one TCR beta chain. Its antigen is undetermined. Every sample gave at least 5 micrograms of total RNA when it was extracted. These data come from a study of blood T cells in healthy people across ages. Study conclusions and caveats: With age, beta diversity per million T cells declined roughly linearly, significantly by roughly 40.

Germline lookup yields CDR1 SNHLY and CDR2 FYNNEI. The CDR3 is 14 residues long. Trimming left V 7 bases short and J 1 base short, with 10 bases between. Through a sample-barcoded 5' primer and a J-beta primer mix, a second PCR was run for roughly 7 to 12 cycles. TCRdb re-derived calls from the 5' RACE reads in MiXCR, one entry per CDR3 protein. The sample has some 750,000 distinct CDR3 sequences, about 24% seen once; the top ten hold 20% to 25%. Input material: blood. The clonotype originates from a man in his 70s in good health. The gene calls are TRBV2 and TRBJ2-2; D is ambiguous. CDR3 DNA sequence: TGTGCCAGCATGGTGGCGATGAACACCGGGGAGCTGTTTTTT. It codes for CASMVAMNTGELFF. Drawing the rest from reference TRBV2 and TRBJ2-2, the complete variable domain is EPEVTQTPSHQVTQMGQEVILRCVPISNHLYFYWYRQILGQKVEFLVSFYNNEISEKSEIFDDQFSVERPDGSNFTLKIRSTKLEDSAMYFCASMVAMNTGELFFGEGSRLTVL.